These 24 T cell receptor beta chains originate from one sample sequenced in a study of relationships among human T cell subsets. TCR alpha and beta CDR3s were amplified from mRNA by semiquantitative ARM-PCR. In ARM-PCR, communal superprimers followed tagged nested gene-specific primers for exponential amplification. Via MiXCR, TCRdb re-called the multiplex PCR reads, giving one row per CDR3 protein. The profile shows 4,500 to 5,000 distinct CDR3 sequences, nearly 80% of them singletons. Sample: total T cells sorted from blood. Receptors originate from a middle-aged man in good health.

The chain uses TRBV14 and TRBJ2-1, with 7 bases matching TRBD2. This CDR3 has 15 residues. The V gene end was trimmed by 6 bases and the J gene end by 2 bases; junction bases not matched to a gene: 7. CDR1 is SGHDN, CDR2 FVKESK, per germline. This CDR3 is CASSLTGRAYNEQFF. The CDR3 DNA follows: TGTGCCAGCAGTTTAACGGGGAGGGCCTACAATGAGCAGTTCTTC.

This chain links TRBV6-2 or TRBV6-3 with TRBJ1-6; D gene unclear. V lost 0 bases, J lost 8 bases, and 11 bases lay in between. Germline CDR1 and CDR2: MNHEY and SVGEGT. The CDR3 has 15 amino acids. The CDR3 here is CASSYSRQTDSPLHF. The CDR3 DNA sequence: TGTGCCAGCAGTTACTCTAGGCAGACGGATTCACCCCTCCACTTT.

J is TRBJ2-7 and V is TRBV5-1; TRBD2 aligns across 9 bases. Germline CDR1 is SGHRS and CDR2 is YFSETQ. V shed 1 base, J shed 3 bases, and the junction held 5 bases outside the gene matches. CDR3 length: 15 amino acids. CDR3 protein: CASSLWSSGDYEQYF. The CDR3 nucleotides read TGCGCCAGCAGCTTGTGGTCTAGCGGGGACTACGAGCAGTACTTC.

This clonotype was detected a few times. The chain uses TRBV6-1 and TRBJ2-7; no reliable D call. Deletions cut 4 bases from V and 3 bases from J, with 7 bases between. Looked up from germline, CDR1 is MNHNS and CDR2 is SASEGT. The CDR3 length is 12 residues. CDR3 protein: CASSVGRYEQYF. CDR3 nucleotides: TGTGCCAGCAGTGTTGGACGCTACGAGCAGTACTTC.

There are a few counts of this clonotype. The rearrangement uses TRBV29-1 and TRBJ2-3; D is unclear. Germline CDR1 is SQVTM and CDR2 is ANQGSEA. This CDR3 contains 14 residues. The V gene lost 0 bases and the J gene lost 0 bases, with 7 bases spanning the gap. The CDR3 is CSVEEGSSTDTQYF. In DNA form, the CDR3 reads TGCAGCGTTGAAGAGGGATCCAGCACAGATACGCAGTATTTT.

This clonotype came up a few times. The chain combines TRBV11-2 with TRBJ2-1, with D maybe TRBD2 (6 bases). Per germline, CDR1 SGHAT and CDR2 FQNNGV. Trimming left V 1 base short and J 9 bases short, with 7 bases between. The length of the CDR3 is 12 residues. The CDR3 here is CASSLVEGEQFF. CDR3 in DNA: TGTGCCAGCAGCTTAGTGGAGGGTGAGCAGTTCTTC. Variable domain in full (rest from reference TRBV11-2 and TRBJ2-1): EAGVAQSPRYKIIEKRQSVAFWCNPISGHATLYWYQQILGQGPKLLIQFQNNGVVDDSQLPKDRFSAERLKGVDSTLKIQPAKLEDSAVYLCASSLVEGEQFFGPGTRLTVL.

This chain uses TRBV29-1 with TRBJ2-1, with 8 bases matching TRBD1. This CDR3 has 12 amino acids. CDR1 SQVTM and CDR2 ANQGSEA come from the germline V gene. After removal of 8 bases from V and 5 bases from J, the junction contained 5 bases not matched to a gene. The CDR3 DNA is TGCAGCCGGGACAGGCAAAACAATGAGCAGTTCTTC. It codes for CSRDRQNNEQFF.

V gene TRBV10-1 combines with J gene TRBJ2-5; D unclear. Germline CDR1 reads WNHNN; CDR2 reads SYGVQD (reference sequence). V lost 5 bases, J lost 6 bases, and 10 bases lay in between. This CDR3 has 12 amino acids. The CDR3 DNA follows: TGCGCCAGCAGTCCCCCGGCAAAGACCCAGTACTTC. It is translated as CASSPPAKTQYF.

This chain connects TRBV7-8 to TRBJ2-3; TRBD2 aligns across 8 bases. J was trimmed by 3 bases and V by 5 bases; bases with no gene match: 10. Germline CDR1 is SGHVS and CDR2 is FQNEAQ. The CDR3 contains 16 residues. As DNA, the CDR3 is TGTGCCAGCAGCCCGGGCGGCGGGAGGATAACAGATACGCAGTATTTT. It encodes CASSPGGGRITDTQYF.

The chain combines TRBV7-9 with TRBJ1-2, with TRBD1 matching 7 bases. Germline CDR1 SEHNR, CDR2 FQNEAQ (reference sequence). The V segment lost 2 bases and the J segment 3 bases; nucleotides outside the gene matches: 9. The CDR3 extends over 16 amino acids. CDR3 bases: TGTGCCAGCAGCTTAAATGGCCGACAGGGAGACTATGGCTACACCTTC. This gives the protein CASSLNGRQGDYGYTF.

This chain joins TRBV29-1 and TRBJ2-7; 9 positions match TRBD1. With V trimmed by 5 bases and J by 2 bases, 7 bases remained unmatched. Germline CDR1 SQVTM, CDR2 ANQGSEA. This CDR3 has 14 residues. The CDR3 here is CSVSGTGNPYEQYF. Here the CDR3 DNA reads TGCAGCGTTTCCGGGACAGGGAATCCCTACGAGCAGTACTTC.

The genes are TRBV6-5 and TRBJ1-4; 10 positions match TRBD1. The V segment lost 5 bases and the J segment 7 bases; nucleotides outside the gene matches: 1. Germline CDR1 is MNHEY and CDR2 is SVGAGI. This CDR3 contains 13 residues. CDR3 coding DNA: TGTGCCAGCAGTCGGGACAGGGGTGAAAAACTGTTTTTT. Protein sequence: CASSRDRGEKLFF.

This clonotype was counted only a few times. The chain links TRBV5-6 to TRBJ1-1; D gene ambiguous. CDR1 and CDR2 (germline): SGHDT, YYEEEE. Deletions cut 3 bases from V and 4 bases from J, with 19 bases between. The length of the CDR3 is 16 residues. The CDR3 region is CASSSRGPLGITEAFF. For the CDR3, the DNA is TGTGCCAGCAGCTCACGCGGACCCTTAGGAATCACTGAAGCTTTCTTT. Supplemented by reference TRBV5-6 and TRBJ1-1, the full variable domain reads DAGVTQSPTHLIKTRGQQVTLRCSPKSGHDTVSWYQQALGQGPQFIFQYYEEEERQRGNFPDRFSGHQFPNYSSELNVNALLLGDSALYLCASSSRGPLGITEAFFGQGTRLTVV.

The chain has TRBV28 and TRBJ1-5, with D perhaps TRBD1 (5 bases). This CDR3 has 15 residues. V dropped 4 bases and J dropped 4 bases, with 14 bases sitting between them. The germline gives CDR1 MDHEN, CDR2 SYDVKM. DNA of the CDR3: TGTGCCAGCAGTTCCAGATTGGGACGGAATCAGCCCCAGCATTTT. This codes for CASSSRLGRNQPQHF.

In its sample, this clonotype was seen a few times. The J gene is TRBJ2-7, the V gene TRBV7-9; a weak D match, TRBD1 (5 bases). The V end was cut by 2 bases, the J end by 3 bases, with 8 bases between. From germline, CDR1 is SEHNR and CDR2 FQNEAQ (reference sequence). The CDR3 is 13 amino acids. CDR3 sequence (DNA): TGTGCCAGCAGCTTAAGGGGCATCTACGAGCAGTACTTC. Its translation: CASSLRGIYEQYF.

This clonotype came up a few times. V and J are TRBV12-3 or TRBV12-4 and TRBJ2-1, with D possibly being TRBD2 (5 bases). V gave up 3 bases and J gave up 1 base, with 10 bases separating them. The CDR3 is 15 residues long. The CDR3 loop is CASSLVGESYNEQFF. For the CDR3, the DNA is TGTGCCAGCAGTTTGGTGGGAGAGTCCTACAATGAGCAGTTCTTC.

This clonotype appeared once. V is TRBV11-2 and J is TRBJ2-6; tentative D call: TRBD1 (5 bases). This CDR3 contains 17 residues. Trimming took 4 bases from V and 0 from J, leaving 13 bases between them. Germline CDR1 reads SGHAT; CDR2 reads FQNNGV. CDR3 nucleotides: TGTGCCAGCAGCTCCTACCGACAGCACTCTGGGGCCAACGTCCTGACTTTC. This codes for CASSSYRQHSGANVLTF.

This clonotype was seen a few times. V gene TRBV14 combines with J gene TRBJ2-7; maybe TRBD2 (5 bases). Trimming removed 2 bases from V and 5 bases from J, with 19 bases in between. Germline V gene data show CDR1 as SGHDN and CDR2 as FVKESK. The CDR3 contains 16 residues. The CDR3 is CASSQREIRVSDEQYF. CDR3 coding DNA: TGTGCCAGCAGCCAAAGGGAGATTCGGGTGTCGGACGAGCAGTACTTC.

The V call is TRBV5-1, the J call TRBJ2-3, with D unresolved. This CDR3 has 12 residues. Germline V gene data show CDR1 as SGHRS and CDR2 as YFSETQ. V was pared by 2 bases and J by 2 bases, with 3 bases between. The CDR3 DNA follows: TGCGCCAGCAGCTTAAACACAGATACGCAGTATTTT. It encodes CASSLNTDTQYF.

V gene TRBV29-1 combines with J gene TRBJ2-3, with 8 nucleotides matching TRBD2. This CDR3 is 14 amino acids long. Per the germline V gene, CDR1 is SQVTM and CDR2 is ANQGSEA. The V and J ends lost 4 bases and 5 bases, in that order; junction bases with no gene match: 8. CDR3 DNA: TGCAGCGTTGGCGGGGGGCTAGCGGTAGATACGCAGTATTTT. As protein: CSVGGGLAVDTQYF.

J is TRBJ2-7 and V is TRBV6-1; the D gene is possibly TRBD1 (6 bases). CDR3 length: 12 amino acids. Between the trimmed V and J ends, which lost 7 bases and 1 base, there was a span of 8 bases. Germline V gives CDR1 MNHNS, CDR2 SASEGT. The chain's CDR3 is CASMDRSYEQYF. CDR3 coding DNA: TGTGCCAGCATGGACAGATCCTACGAGCAGTACTTC.

This clonotype was seen only once. The chain joins TRBV5-5 to TRBJ2-4; D unresolved. The germline CDR1 and CDR2 sequences are SGHKS and YYEKEE (reference sequence). Trimming took off 0 bases at V and 0 bases at J, with 4 bases between the two ends. This CDR3 contains 14 residues. The CDR3 reads CASSLVLAKNIQYF. For the CDR3, the DNA is TGTGCCAGCAGCTTGGTACTAGCCAAAAACATTCAGTACTTC.

J is TRBJ1-5 and V is TRBV20-1; 10 bases are shared with TRBD1. The CDR3 sequence is 16 residues long. V lost 1 base and J lost 6; bases outside the gene matches: 9. Germline CDR1 and CDR2: DFQATT and SNEGSKA (reference sequence). The CDR3 coding sequence is TGCAGTGCTAGAGTCCCATTGGGACAGGGGATTCAGCCCCAGCATTTT. It specifies CSARVPLGQGIQPQHF.

The chain is built from TRBV6-6 and TRBJ1-4; D unresolved. V lost 4 bases to trimming and J lost 4 bases, with 10 bases between them. Per the germline V gene, CDR1 is MNHNY and CDR2 is SVGAGI (reference sequence). The CDR3 contains 14 residues. The CDR3 nucleotides read TGTGCCAGCAGTTTCGGAGCGGATAATGAAAAACTGTTTTTT. Translation gives CASSFGADNEKLFF.